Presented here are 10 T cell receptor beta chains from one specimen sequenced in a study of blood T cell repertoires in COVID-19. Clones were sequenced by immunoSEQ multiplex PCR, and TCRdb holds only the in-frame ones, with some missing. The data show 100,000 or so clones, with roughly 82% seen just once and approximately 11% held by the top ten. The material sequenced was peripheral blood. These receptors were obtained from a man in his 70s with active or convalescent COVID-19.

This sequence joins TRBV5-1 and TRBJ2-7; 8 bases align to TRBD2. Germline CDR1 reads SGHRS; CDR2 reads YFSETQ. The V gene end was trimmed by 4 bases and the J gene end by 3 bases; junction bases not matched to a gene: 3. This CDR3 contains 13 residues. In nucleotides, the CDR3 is TGCGCCAGCAGCCTTCGGGGGGGCTACGAGCAGTACTTC. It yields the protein CASSLRGGYEQYF.

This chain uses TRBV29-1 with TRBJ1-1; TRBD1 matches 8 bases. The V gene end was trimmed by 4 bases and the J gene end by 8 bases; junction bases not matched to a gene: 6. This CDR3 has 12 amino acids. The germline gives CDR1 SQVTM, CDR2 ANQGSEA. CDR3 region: CSVALDREEAFF. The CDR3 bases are TGCAGCGTTGCCCTGGACAGGGAGGAAGCTTTCTTT. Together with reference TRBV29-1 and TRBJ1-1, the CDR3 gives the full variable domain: SAVISQKPSRDICQRGTSLTIQCQVDSQVTMMFWYRQQPGQSLTLIATANQGSEATYESGFVIDKFPISRPNLTFSTLTVSNMSPEDSSIYLCSVALDREEAFFGQGTRLTVV.

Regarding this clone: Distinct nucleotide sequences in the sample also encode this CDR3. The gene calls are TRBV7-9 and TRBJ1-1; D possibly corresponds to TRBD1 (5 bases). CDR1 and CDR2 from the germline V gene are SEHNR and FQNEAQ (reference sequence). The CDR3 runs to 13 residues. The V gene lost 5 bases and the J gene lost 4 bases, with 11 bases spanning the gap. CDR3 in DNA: TGTGCCAGCAGCCTAGACGGGGGCACTGAAGCTTTCTTT. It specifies CASSLDGGTEAFF.

The CDR3 nucleotides are TGTGCCAGCTCACCACTGGGGGGGCGCCGGGGGACTACAGATACGCAGTATTTT. Translating it yields CASSPLGGRRGTTDTQYF. The chain employs TRBV18 and TRBJ2-3, with a weak D call TRBD2 (7 bases). This CDR3 is built from 18 residues. The V and J ends lost 1 base and 3 bases respectively, with 20 bases between them. Per germline, CDR1 KGHSH and CDR2 LQKENI.

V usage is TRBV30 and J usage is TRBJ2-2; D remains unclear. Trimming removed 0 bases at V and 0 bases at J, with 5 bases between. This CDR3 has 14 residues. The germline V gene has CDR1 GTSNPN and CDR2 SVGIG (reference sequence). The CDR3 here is CAWSVSANTGELFF. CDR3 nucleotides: TGTGCCTGGAGTGTCTCAGCGAACACCGGGGAGCTGTTTTTT.

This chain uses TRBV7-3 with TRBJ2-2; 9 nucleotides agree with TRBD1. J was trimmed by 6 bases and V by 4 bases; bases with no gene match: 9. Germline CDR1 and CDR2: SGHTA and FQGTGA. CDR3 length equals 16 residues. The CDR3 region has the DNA TGTGCCAGCAGCTCGAGGGCGGGACAGGGCGCCGGGGAGCTGTTTTTT. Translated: CASSSRAGQGAGELFF. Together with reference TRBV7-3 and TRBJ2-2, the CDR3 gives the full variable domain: GAGVSQTPSNKVTEKGKYVELRCDPISGHTALYWYRQSLGQGPEFLIYFQGTGAADDSGLPNDRFFAVRPEGSVSTLKIQRTERGDSAVYLCASSSRAGQGAGELFFGEGSRLTVL.

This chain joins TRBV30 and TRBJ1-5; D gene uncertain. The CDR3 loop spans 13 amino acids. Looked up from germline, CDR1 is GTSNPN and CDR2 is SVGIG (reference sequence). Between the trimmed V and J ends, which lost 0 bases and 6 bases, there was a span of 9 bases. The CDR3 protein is CAWSVNRGQPQHF. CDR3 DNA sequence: TGTGCCTGGAGTGTAAACCGCGGTCAGCCCCAGCATTTT.

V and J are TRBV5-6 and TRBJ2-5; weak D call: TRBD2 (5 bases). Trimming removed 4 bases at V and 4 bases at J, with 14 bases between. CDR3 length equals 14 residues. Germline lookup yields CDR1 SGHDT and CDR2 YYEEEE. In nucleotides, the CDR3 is TGTGCCAGCAGCCAGTATGGTGGAGGAGAGACCCAGTACTTC. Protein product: CASSQYGGGETQYF.

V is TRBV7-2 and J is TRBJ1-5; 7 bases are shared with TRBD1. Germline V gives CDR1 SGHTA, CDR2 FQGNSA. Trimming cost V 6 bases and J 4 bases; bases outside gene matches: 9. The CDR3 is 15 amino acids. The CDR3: CASRSGTEINQPQHF. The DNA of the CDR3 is TGTGCCAGCAGATCTGGGACAGAGATTAATCAGCCCCAGCATTTT.

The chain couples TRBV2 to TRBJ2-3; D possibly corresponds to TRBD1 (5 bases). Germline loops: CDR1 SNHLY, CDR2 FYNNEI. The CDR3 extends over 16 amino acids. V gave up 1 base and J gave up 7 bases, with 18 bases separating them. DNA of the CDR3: TGTGCCAGCAGTGAAGGGGTAGGGGCGACCATGAATACGCAGTATTTT. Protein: CASSEGVGATMNTQYF.